This T cell receptor beta chain was recovered during a study of T cell responses to AZD1222 COVID-19 vaccine. Study-level findings and limits: Donors were mostly white British, more females; clonal diversity possibly underestimated. The study found Spike-specific TCR breadth and depth rose after two AZD1222 doses. Spike as a whole was targeted by vaccine-associated CD4 TCRs, dominant at 160-218 and 743-854.

In the case of this clone: No antigen is known for it.

Losses at the gene ends were 0 bases for V and 6 bases for J; bases not matched to a gene: 7. Germline V gives CDR1 MNHEY, CDR2 SVGAGI. The CDR3 has 16 residues. Sequencing was performed with immunoSEQ multiplex PCR; in TCRdb, only in-frame clones are kept and a portion is missing. The sample lists fewer than 130,000 clones, 80% to 90% occurring once. This clonotype was obtained from an adult who received the AZD1222 COVID-19 vaccine. The specimen was peripheral blood, collected 28 days after the second AZD1222 dose. The chain joins TRBV6-5 to TRBJ2-1, with TRBD2 identical over 8 bases. The CDR3 sequence is CASSYSTAGGGNEQFF. CDR3 DNA: TGTGCCAGCAGTTACTCGACGGCGGGAGGAGGCAATGAGCAGTTCTTC.